Listed below are T cell receptor beta chains from one sample, sequenced in a study of T-cell reconstitution after alpha-beta-depleted transplantation in children. Via MiXCR, TCRdb re-called the PCR reads, giving one row per CDR3 protein. The sample records about 900,000 distinct CDR3 sequences, about 29% being singletons. The source material was PBMCs, mostly from graft donor cells, sampled 360 days after TCRalphabeta/CD19-depleted stem cell transplant. The receptors originated from a boy less than two years old who had a stem cell transplant for SCID, so the T cells may come from the graft donor. CDR3s include the opening cysteine and the closing phenylalanine or tryptophan. A D gene is named only where the DNA matches it firmly. For some rows the clone size is stated as once, few or many, or as a class when expanded; others skip it.

clone size: few
D gene: TRBD2
J gene: TRBJ2-1
V gene: TRBV5-1
CDR3 protein: CASSWSSGGSSYNEQFF
CDR3 DNA: TGCGCCAGCAGCTGGAGTAGCGGGGGGAGCTCCTACAATGAGCAGTTCTTC

clone size: NA
D gene: TRBD2
J gene: TRBJ2-3
V gene: TRBV7-2
CDR3 protein: CASSAGLKTDTQYF
CDR3 DNA: TGTGCCAGCAGCGCGGGACTAAAGACAGATACGCAGTATTTT

clone size: NA
D gene: TRBD1
J gene: TRBJ1-2
V gene: TRBV6-5
CDR3 protein: CASSSRDRGPQSTF
CDR3 DNA: TGTGCCAGCAGTTCCCGGGACAGGGGACCCCAATCCACCTTC

clone size: NA
D gene: TRBD1
J gene: TRBJ1-1
V gene: TRBV20-1
CDR3 protein: CSAPDRGRTNTEAFF
CDR3 DNA: TGCAGTGCTCCGGACAGGGGAAGGACGAACACTGAAGCTTTCTTT

clone size: NA
D gene: NA
J gene: TRBJ1-1
V gene: TRBV4-1
CDR3 protein: CASSQDRSTRRAEAFF
CDR3 DNA: TGCGCCAGCAGCCAAGATAGGTCGACGCGAAGGGCTGAAGCTTTCTTT

clone size: NA
D gene: NA
J gene: TRBJ2-3
V gene: TRBV27
CDR3 protein: CASAGLGHRRTDTQYF
CDR3 DNA: TGTGCCAGCGCCGGCCTCGGACACCGCCGCACAGATACGCAGTATTTT

clone size: few
D gene: TRBD1
J gene: TRBJ1-1
V gene: TRBV12-3/TRBV12-4
CDR3 protein: CASSLPQGAMGTEAFF
CDR3 DNA: TGTGCCAGCAGTTTGCCGCAGGGGGCTATGGGAACTGAAGCTTTCTTT

clone size: few
D gene: NA
J gene: TRBJ2-3
V gene: TRBV12-3/TRBV12-4
CDR3 protein: CASSLEVARTDTQYF
CDR3 DNA: TGTGCCAGCAGTTTAGAGGTGGCCCGCACAGATACGCAGTATTTT

clone size: many
D gene: TRBD1
J gene: TRBJ1-1
V gene: TRBV5-1
CDR3 protein: CASSMGQGVDYTEAFF
CDR3 DNA: TGCGCCAGCAGCATGGGACAGGGGGTTGATTACACTGAAGCTTTCTTT

clone size: NA
D gene: TRBD1
J gene: TRBJ2-5
V gene: TRBV2
CDR3 protein: CASSDRGRRETQYF
CDR3 DNA: TGTGCCAGCAGTGACAGGGGGCGCCGGGAGACCCAGTACTTC

clone size: few
D gene: TRBD1
J gene: TRBJ2-7
V gene: TRBV2
CDR3 protein: CASRQSGGAGYEQYF
CDR3 DNA: TGTGCCAGCAGGCAATCAGGGGGCGCAGGCTACGAGCAGTACTTC

clone size: NA
D gene: NA
J gene: TRBJ1-6
V gene: TRBV12-3/TRBV12-4
CDR3 protein: CASSFAANSPLHF
CDR3 DNA: TGTGCCAGCAGTTTCGCAGCCAATTCACCCCTCCACTTT

clone size: NA
D gene: NA
J gene: TRBJ1-2
V gene: TRBV6-1
CDR3 protein: CASKAGANYGYTF
CDR3 DNA: TGTGCCAGCAAAGCGGGTGCTAACTATGGCTACACCTTC

clone size: NA
D gene: NA
J gene: TRBJ1-1
V gene: TRBV6-5
CDR3 protein: CASSYSGALRGTEAFF
CDR3 DNA: TGTGCCAGCAGTTACTCGGGGGCGCTTCGGGGCACTGAAGCTTTCTTT

clone size: NA
D gene: NA
J gene: TRBJ2-5
V gene: TRBV20-1
CDR3 protein: CSARHTETQYF
CDR3 DNA: TGCAGTGCTAGACACACAGAGACCCAGTACTTC

clone size: NA
D gene: TRBD2
J gene: TRBJ2-4
V gene: TRBV4-2
CDR3 protein: CASSQDGTSGGSSGIQYF
CDR3 DNA: TGTGCCAGCAGCCAAGACGGGACTAGCGGGGGGTCCTCCGGCATTCAGTACTTC

clone size: NA
D gene: NA
J gene: TRBJ2-5
V gene: TRBV10-2
CDR3 protein: CASSERRPGWTQYF
CDR3 DNA: TGCGCCAGCAGTGAAAGGAGGCCGGGCTGGACCCAGTACTTC

clone size: once
D gene: NA
J gene: TRBJ2-2
V gene: TRBV12-2
CDR3 protein: CASSTRDRATGTGELFF
CDR3 DNA: TGTGCCTCCTCCACAAGGGACAGGGCGACGGGGACCGGGGAGCTGTTTTTT

clone size: NA
D gene: TRBD1
J gene: TRBJ2-2
V gene: TRBV27
CDR3 protein: CASSPTGGVNTGELFF
CDR3 DNA: TGTGCCAGCAGTCCTACAGGGGGCGTGAACACCGGGGAGCTGTTTTTT

clone size: NA
D gene: NA
J gene: TRBJ2-2
V gene: TRBV10-3
CDR3 protein: CAATGTGELFF
CDR3 DNA: TGTGCCGCCACAGGGACCGGGGAGCTGTTTTTT

clone size: NA
D gene: NA
J gene: TRBJ2-3
V gene: TRBV11-2
CDR3 protein: CASRRLGGTQYF
CDR3 DNA: TGTGCCAGCCGGCGGTTGGGGGGTACGCAGTATTTT

clone size: NA
D gene: NA
J gene: TRBJ2-7
V gene: TRBV4-1
CDR3 protein: CASSQVGDGYYEQYF
CDR3 DNA: TGCGCCAGCAGCCAAGTTGGGGACGGATACTACGAGCAGTACTTC

clone size: NA
D gene: TRBD1
J gene: TRBJ2-3
V gene: TRBV10-3
CDR3 protein: CAISERRTGFTDTQYF
CDR3 DNA: TGTGCCATCAGTGAGAGGAGGACAGGGTTCACAGATACGCAGTATTTT

clone size: NA
D gene: TRBD1
J gene: TRBJ2-1
V gene: TRBV20-1
CDR3 protein: CSADIVRDRGGNEQFF
CDR3 DNA: TGCAGTGCCGATATTGTCCGGGACAGGGGAGGCAATGAGCAGTTCTTC

clone size: few
D gene: NA
J gene: TRBJ1-1
V gene: TRBV12-3/TRBV12-4
CDR3 protein: CASSFPAGSSEAFF
CDR3 DNA: TGTGCCAGCAGTTTCCCGGCAGGGTCGTCTGAAGCTTTCTTT

clone size: few
D gene: NA
J gene: TRBJ2-5
V gene: TRBV7-6
CDR3 protein: CASSQIGEGQYF
CDR3 DNA: TGTGCCAGCAGCCAGATAGGGGAAGGCCAGTACTTC

clone size: few
D gene: NA
J gene: TRBJ2-1
V gene: TRBV6-1
CDR3 protein: CASSEVLVSNEQFF
CDR3 DNA: TGTGCCAGCAGTGAAGTACTGGTCTCCAATGAGCAGTTCTTC

clone size: NA
D gene: NA
J gene: TRBJ2-2
V gene: TRBV19
CDR3 protein: CASIRGRAANTGELFF
CDR3 DNA: TGTGCCAGTATACGGGGGCGCGCCGCGAACACCGGGGAGCTGTTTTTT

clone size: once
D gene: TRBD2
J gene: TRBJ2-2
V gene: TRBV15
CDR3 protein: CATGTTPSGAGELFF
CDR3 DNA: TGTGCCACGGGGACTACTCCCTCCGGTGCCGGGGAGCTGTTTTTT

clone size: NA
D gene: NA
J gene: TRBJ2-2
V gene: TRBV18
CDR3 protein: CASSPAAANTGELFF
CDR3 DNA: TGTGCCAGCTCACCGGCAGCCGCGAACACCGGGGAGCTGTTTTTT

clone size: NA
D gene: TRBD2
J gene: TRBJ2-5
V gene: TRBV5-1
CDR3 protein: CASSLDLAGGPRGTQYF
CDR3 DNA: TGCGCCAGCAGCTTGGATCTAGCGGGGGGGCCAAGGGGGACCCAGTACTTC

clone size: NA
D gene: NA
J gene: TRBJ1-5
V gene: TRBV27
CDR3 protein: CASSLRGGSGQPQHF
CDR3 DNA: TGTGCCAGCAGTTTAAGAGGCGGATCGGGTCAGCCCCAGCATTTT

clone size: NA
D gene: TRBD1
J gene: TRBJ2-7
V gene: TRBV6-1
CDR3 protein: CASGKDRVGSYEQYF
CDR3 DNA: TGTGCCAGCGGGAAAGACAGGGTTGGGTCCTACGAGCAGTACTTC

clone size: few
D gene: TRBD1
J gene: TRBJ2-7
V gene: TRBV20-1
CDR3 protein: CSAPGTGGDEQYF
CDR3 DNA: TGCAGTGCTCCCGGGACAGGGGGCGACGAGCAGTACTTC

clone size: few
D gene: NA
J gene: TRBJ2-1
V gene: TRBV5-1
CDR3 protein: CASTRWGFGDEQFF
CDR3 DNA: TGCGCCAGCACTCGCTGGGGTTTTGGGGATGAGCAGTTCTTC

clone size: NA
D gene: NA
J gene: TRBJ1-2
V gene: TRBV12-3/TRBV12-4
CDR3 protein: CASRLQGLYGYTF
CDR3 DNA: TGTGCCAGCAGACTACAGGGACTGTATGGCTACACCTTC

clone size: once
D gene: TRBD2
J gene: TRBJ2-3
V gene: TRBV2
CDR3 protein: CTFCFGPLAGEKWTDTQYF
CDR3 DNA: TGTACCTTCTGTTTTGGCCCTTTAGCGGGGGAGAAGTGGACAGATACGCAGTATTTT

clone size: NA
D gene: NA
J gene: TRBJ2-2
V gene: TRBV4-2
CDR3 protein: CASSQEPRTNTGELFF
CDR3 DNA: TGTGCCAGCAGCCAAGAGCCCAGGACCAACACCGGGGAGCTGTTTTTT

clone size: few
D gene: TRBD1
J gene: TRBJ2-1
V gene: TRBV2
CDR3 protein: CASSPRTGSRNEQFF
CDR3 DNA: TGTGCCAGCAGCCCTAGGACAGGATCTAGGAATGAGCAGTTCTTC

clone size: once
D gene: TRBD2
J gene: TRBJ2-7
V gene: TRBV29-1
CDR3 protein: CSVEAPAGGSRYEQYF
CDR3 DNA: TGCAGCGTTGAAGCCCCAGCGGGGGGCTCAAGGTACGAGCAGTACTTC

clone size: NA
D gene: NA
J gene: TRBJ1-1
V gene: TRBV29-1
CDR3 protein: CSAVAPNAEAFF
CDR3 DNA: TGCAGCGCAGTCGCGCCTAACGCTGAAGCTTTCTTT

clone size: few
D gene: TRBD2
J gene: TRBJ2-5
V gene: TRBV6-2/TRBV6-3
CDR3 protein: CASSHLPIAGVETQYF
CDR3 DNA: TGTGCCAGCAGTCACCTCCCCATAGCGGGGGTGGAGACCCAGTACTTC

clone size: NA
D gene: TRBD1
J gene: TRBJ1-4
V gene: TRBV12-3/TRBV12-4
CDR3 protein: CASSLGQSATNEKLFF
CDR3 DNA: TGTGCCAGCAGCCTGGGACAGAGCGCAACTAATGAAAAACTGTTTTTT

clone size: few
D gene: TRBD1
J gene: TRBJ1-2
V gene: TRBV6-1
CDR3 protein: CASSVQGAGDYGYTF
CDR3 DNA: TGTGCCAGCAGTGTGCAGGGGGCCGGGGACTATGGCTACACCTTC

clone size: few
D gene: NA
J gene: TRBJ2-7
V gene: TRBV5-1
CDR3 protein: CASSLEAGHSEQYF
CDR3 DNA: TGCGCCAGCAGCTTGGAGGCGGGACATTCCGAGCAGTACTTC

clone size: NA
D gene: NA
J gene: TRBJ2-5
V gene: TRBV9
CDR3 protein: CASSVDLGEETQYF
CDR3 DNA: TGTGCCAGCAGCGTAGACCTGGGGGAGGAGACCCAGTACTTC

clone size: NA
D gene: TRBD2
J gene: TRBJ2-3
V gene: TRBV4-1
CDR3 protein: CASSQEWVLAADTQYF
CDR3 DNA: TGCGCCAGCAGCCAAGAGTGGGTCCTAGCGGCAGATACGCAGTATTTT